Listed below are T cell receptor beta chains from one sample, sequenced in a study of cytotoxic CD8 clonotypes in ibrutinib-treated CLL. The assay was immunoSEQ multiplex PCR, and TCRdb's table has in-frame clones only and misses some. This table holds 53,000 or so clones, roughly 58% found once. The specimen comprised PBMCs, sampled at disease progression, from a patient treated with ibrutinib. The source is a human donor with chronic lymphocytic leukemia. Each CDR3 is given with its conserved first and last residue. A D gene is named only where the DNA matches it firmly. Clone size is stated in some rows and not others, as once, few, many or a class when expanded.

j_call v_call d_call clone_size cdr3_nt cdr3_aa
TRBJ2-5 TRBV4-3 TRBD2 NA TGCGCCAGCAGCCAAGGTTTCAGCGGGGGACAAGAGACCCAGTACTTC CASSQGFSGGQETQYF
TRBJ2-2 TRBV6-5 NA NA TGTGCCAGCAGCCTTGAGGGGGACACCGGGGAGCTGTTTTTT CASSLEGDTGELFF
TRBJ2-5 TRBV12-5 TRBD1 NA TGTGCTAGTGGTTTGCCCGGGACAGGCCAAGAGACCCAGTACTTC CASGLPGTGQETQYF
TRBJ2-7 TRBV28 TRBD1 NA TGTGCCAGCAGTTTATGGGGACAGGGTCGAGAGCAGTACTTC CASSLWGQGREQYF
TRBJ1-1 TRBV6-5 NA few TGTGCCAGCAGTTACCCCCCAGGGGAAGCTTTCTTT CASSYPPGEAFF
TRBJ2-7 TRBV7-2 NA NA TGTGCCAGCAGCTTAGGTTGGTCTAGCGAGCAGTACTTC CASSLGWSSEQYF
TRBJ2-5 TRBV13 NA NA TGTGCCAGCAGCTTATCCCAGTACCAAGAGACCCAGTACTTC CASSLSQYQETQYF
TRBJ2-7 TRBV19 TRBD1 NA TGTGCCAGTAGGTCCGGGACAGGAGCCTCCGAGCAGTACTTC CASRSGTGASEQYF
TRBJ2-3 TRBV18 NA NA TGTGCCAGCTCACCCCCCCTGGGAGAGTATACGCAGTATTTT CASSPPLGEYTQYF
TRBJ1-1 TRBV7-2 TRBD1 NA TGTGCCAGCAGCCCGGGACAGAAGAACACTGAAGCTTTCTTT CASSPGQKNTEAFF
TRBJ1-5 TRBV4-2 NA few TGTGCCAGCAGCCAAGAGGCGGGCAGCAATCAGCCCCAGCATTTT CASSQEAGSNQPQHF
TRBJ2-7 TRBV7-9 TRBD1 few TGTGCCAGCAGCACACCGGGACAGGGGGCTTACGAGCAGTACTTC CASSTPGQGAYEQYF
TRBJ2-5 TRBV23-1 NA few TGCGCCAGCAGCCACTACGGGCGCCGTTTCGAAGAGACCCAGTACTTC CASSHYGRRFEETQYF
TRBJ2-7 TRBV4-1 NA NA TGCGCCAGCAGCCTCAGACACCAGGGGTACGAGCAGTACTTC CASSLRHQGYEQYF
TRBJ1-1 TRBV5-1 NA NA TGCGCCAGCAGCTCTACAGGGTGGGGAGAAGCTTTCTTT CASSSTGWGEAFF
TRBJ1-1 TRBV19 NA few TGTGCCAGTAGTATACAGGGCTCGAACACTGAAGCTTTCTTT CASSIQGSNTEAFF
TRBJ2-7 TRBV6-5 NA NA TGTGCCAGCAGTTACAGGGGCCGGGACGAGCAGTACTTC CASSYRGRDEQYF
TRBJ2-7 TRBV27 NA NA TGTGCCAGCAGTTTATCAATGGGGGAAGTGATGTCTGAAGAGCAGTACTTC CASSLSMGEVMSEEQYF
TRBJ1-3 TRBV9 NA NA TGTGCCAGCAGCGTTAGTTCCTGGGGGGGCCGTGGAAACACCATATATTTT CASSVSSWGGRGNTIYF
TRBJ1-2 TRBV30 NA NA TGTGCCTGGGGAACAGCGCAGAGTTATGGCTACACCTTC CAWGTAQSYGYTF
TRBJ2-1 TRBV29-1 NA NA TGCAGCGTTGATCGGGGCAGCGGGTACAATGAGCAGTTCTTC CSVDRGSGYNEQFF
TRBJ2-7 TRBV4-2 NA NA TGTGCCAGCAGCCAAGTCGGACCCTCCTACGAGCAGTACTTC CASSQVGPSYEQYF
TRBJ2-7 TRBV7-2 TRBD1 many TGTGCCAGCAGCTTAACTCAGGGGGCTGGGCAGTACTTC CASSLTQGAGQYF
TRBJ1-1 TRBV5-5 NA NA TGTGCCAGCAGCTATACGAGTCAGGGGCTCACTGAAGCTTTCTTT CASSYTSQGLTEAFF
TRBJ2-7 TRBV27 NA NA TGTGCCAGCAGATGGCAGCGAAGCTCCTACGAGCAGTACTTC CASRWQRSSYEQYF
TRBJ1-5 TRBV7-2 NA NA TGTGCCAGCAGCCCGAACGCGTGGGGTAGCAATCAGCCCCAGCATTTT CASSPNAWGSNQPQHF
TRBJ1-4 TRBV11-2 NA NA TGTGCCAGCAGCCCCCGGGGGAATGAAAAACTGTTTTTT CASSPRGNEKLFF
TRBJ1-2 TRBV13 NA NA TGTGCCAGCAGCCAACCAGAAGGAGGCGGTGTAGATGGCTACACCTTC CASSQPEGGGVDGYTF
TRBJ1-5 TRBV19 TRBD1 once TGTGCCAGTAGTATAGGGGCGACAGGGGGGTTTCAGCCCCAGCATTTT CASSIGATGGFQPQHF
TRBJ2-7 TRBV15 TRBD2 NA TGTGCCACCAGCAGAGATACTAGCGGGAGGCACGAGCAGTACTTC CATSRDTSGRHEQYF
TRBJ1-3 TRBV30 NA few TGTGCCTGGAGTGTACGGTCCAGGCCCTCTGGAAACACCATATATTTT CAWSVRSRPSGNTIYF
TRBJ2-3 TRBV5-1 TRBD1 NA TGCGCCAGCAGCTACACGGGACAGGGAGCAGATACGCAGTATTTT CASSYTGQGADTQYF
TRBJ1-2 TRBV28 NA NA TGTGCCAGCAGGACGAGGGCAAACTATGGCTACACCTTC CASRTRANYGYTF
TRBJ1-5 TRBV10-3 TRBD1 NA TGTGCCATCAGCGCACAGGGGGGAGTTCAGCCCCAGCATTTT CAISAQGGVQPQHF